The present T cell receptor (beta chain) was sequenced within a study of blood T cell repertoires in COVID-19. Overall study: The United States, Italy and Spain supplied acute and convalescent COVID-19 samples. From T cells, B-cell-depleted T cells, or PBMCs came the material, which was cDNA or gDNA.

This clone was seen more than once but under ten times. Profiling relied on immunoSEQ multiplex PCR, and the TCRdb table lists in-frame clones only, not all of them. The repertoire consists of around 58,000 clones, with 70% to 90% occurring once and the leading ten covering about 5.8%. The receptor was derived from a human donor in a cohort sampled during active COVID-19. The sequencing input was peripheral blood.

The CDR3 coding sequence is TGTGCCAGTAGTACCGGACAGGTTTACAATGAGCAGTTCTTC. Translation gives CASSTGQVYNEQFF. The chain carries TRBV19 and TRBJ2-1; 7 bases agree with TRBD1. Per the germline V gene, CDR1 is LNHDA and CDR2 is SQIVND (reference sequence). Trimming cost V 4 bases and J 4 bases; bases outside gene matches: 4. The CDR3 spans 14 residues.